A single T cell receptor (beta chain) is shown here with its context. Its antigen remains unidentified. Profiling relied on immunoSEQ multiplex PCR, and the TCRdb table lists in-frame clones only, not all of them. This table has some 900,000 clones, roughly 72% appearing once. The entry originates in a study of shared clonotypes between healthy human individuals. Findings and limits, study-wide: The sharing of 4.5% to 6.5% of naive CD4 clonotypes was seen across a handful of donors. Non-shared clonotypes were found to have lower generation probabilities than the clonotypes that were shared by all four of the sorted-subset donors.

CDR1 and CDR2 from the germline V gene are SGHTA and FQGNSA. There are 17 residues in the CDR3. J was trimmed by 1 base and V by 5 bases; bases with no gene match: 8. The specimen sequenced was memory CD4+ T cells sorted from blood. Regarding subset: CD45RA-negative fraction. This clonotype was sampled from a man aged 18 to 30 in good health. This sequence joins TRBV7-2 and TRBJ2-2; TRBD2 agrees at 9 bases. Here the CDR3 reads CASSKSRLAVNTGELFF. DNA for the CDR3: TGTGCCAGCAGCAAAAGCCGACTAGCGGTGAACACCGGGGAGCTGTTTTTT.